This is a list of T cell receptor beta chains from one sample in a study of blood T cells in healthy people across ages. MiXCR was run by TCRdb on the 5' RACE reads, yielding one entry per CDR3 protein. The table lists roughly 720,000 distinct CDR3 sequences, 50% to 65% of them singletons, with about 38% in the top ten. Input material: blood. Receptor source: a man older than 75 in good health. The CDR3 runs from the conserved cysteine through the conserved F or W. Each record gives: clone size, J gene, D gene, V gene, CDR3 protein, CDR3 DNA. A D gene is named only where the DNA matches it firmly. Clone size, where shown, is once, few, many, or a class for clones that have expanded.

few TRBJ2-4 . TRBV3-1 CASSPGGSGALAKNIQYF TGTGCCAGCAGCCCCGGTGGGTCAGGGGCCTTGGCCAAAAACATTCAGTACTTC
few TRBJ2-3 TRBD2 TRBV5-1 CASSLSPGLAGMGSTDTQYF TGCGCCAGCAGCCTAAGCCCGGGACTAGCGGGAATGGGAAGCACAGATACGCAGTATTTT
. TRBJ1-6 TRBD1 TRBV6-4 CASRPTGTGASPLHF TGTGCCAGCAGACCGACCGGGACAGGGGCTTCACCCCTCCACTTT
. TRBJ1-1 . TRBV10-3 CAITAAQLNTEAFF TGTGCCATCACCGCGGCGCAGTTAAACACTGAAGCTTTCTTT
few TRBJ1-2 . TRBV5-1 CASSLGRTVNYGYTF TGCGCCAGCAGCTTGGGGCGGACGGTCAACTATGGCTACACCTTC
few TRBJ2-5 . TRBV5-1 CASRGKETQYF TGCGCCAGCAGAGGAAAAGAGACCCAGTACTTC
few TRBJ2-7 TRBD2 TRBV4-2 CASNTVAGGGNEQYF TGTGCCAGCAATACCGTGGCGGGAGGGGGGAATGAGCAGTACTTC
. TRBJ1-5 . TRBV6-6 CASSLEAGGVQPQHF TGTGCCAGCAGCTTGGAGGCCGGGGGCGTTCAGCCCCAGCATTTT
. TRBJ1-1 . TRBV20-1 CSAPGPGTEAFF TGCAGTGCTCCGGGACCCGGAACTGAAGCTTTCTTT
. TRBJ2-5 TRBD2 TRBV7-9 CASSLQREGDETQYF TGTGCCAGCAGCTTACAGCGGGAGGGTGATGAGACCCAGTACTTC
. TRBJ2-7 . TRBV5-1 CASSPEGGLREQYF TGCGCCAGCAGCCCCGAGGGGGGGCTCCGCGAGCAGTACTTC
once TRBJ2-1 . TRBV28 CASSLWQVYNEQFF TGTGCCAGCAGTTTGTGGCAGGTCTACAATGAGCAGTTCTTC
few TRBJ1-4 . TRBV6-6 CASSDGGRDEKLFF TGTGCCAGCAGTGATGGGGGCCGAGATGAAAAACTGTTTTTT
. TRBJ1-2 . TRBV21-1 CASSPLRGSGDYGYTF TGTGCCAGCAGCCCCCTGAGAGGGAGCGGTGACTATGGCTACACCTTC
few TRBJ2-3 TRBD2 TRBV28 CASSGGVGNLDTQYF TGTGCCAGCAGTGGGGGGGTGGGGAATCTTGATACGCAGTATTTT
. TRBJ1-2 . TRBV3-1 CASSQDWVRGYTF TGTGCCAGCAGCCAAGATTGGGTTCGTGGCTACACCTTC
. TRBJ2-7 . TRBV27 CATKDGPYEQYF TGTGCCACCAAGGACGGACCCTACGAGCAGTACTTC